This T cell receptor (beta chain) is drawn from a study of blood T cell repertoires in COVID-19. This CDR3 is 17 amino acids long. V dropped 1 base and J dropped 7 bases, with 19 bases sitting between them. The V gene's germline CDR1 is LNHDA and CDR2 SQIVND (reference sequence). Clones were read by immunoSEQ multiplex PCR, and TCRdb kept only the in-frame ones, dropping some. Among 490,000 or so clones listed, roughly nine tenths were seen once. The J gene is TRBJ1-4, the V gene TRBV19; D unclear. The TCR sequence derives from a woman aged 60-75 years who had recovered from COVID-19. The sample was PBMCs or T cells enriched from blood (not recorded which). In DNA, the CDR3 is TGTGCCAGTAGTATAGCGGCGGGATCCCTGCTGGGTGAAAAACTGTTTTTT. Its protein is CASSIAAGSLLGEKLFF.